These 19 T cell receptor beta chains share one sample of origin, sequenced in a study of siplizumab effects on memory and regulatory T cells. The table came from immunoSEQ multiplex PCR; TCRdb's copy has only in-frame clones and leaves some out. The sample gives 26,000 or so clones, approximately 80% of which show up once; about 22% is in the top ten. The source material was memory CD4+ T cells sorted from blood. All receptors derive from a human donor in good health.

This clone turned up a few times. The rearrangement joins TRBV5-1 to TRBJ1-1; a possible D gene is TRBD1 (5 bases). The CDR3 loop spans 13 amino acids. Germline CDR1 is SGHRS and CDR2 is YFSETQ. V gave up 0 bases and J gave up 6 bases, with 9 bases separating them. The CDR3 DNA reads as TGCGCCAGCAGCTTGGCAGGGATGTCTGAAGCTTTCTTT. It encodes CASSLAGMSEAFF.

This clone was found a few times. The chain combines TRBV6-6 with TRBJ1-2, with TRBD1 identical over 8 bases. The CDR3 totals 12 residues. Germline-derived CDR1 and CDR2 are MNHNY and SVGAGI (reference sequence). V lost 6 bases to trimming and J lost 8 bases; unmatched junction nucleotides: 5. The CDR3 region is CASRPRGQGYTF. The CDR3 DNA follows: TGTGCCAGCAGGCCCAGGGGGCAGGGCTACACCTTC.

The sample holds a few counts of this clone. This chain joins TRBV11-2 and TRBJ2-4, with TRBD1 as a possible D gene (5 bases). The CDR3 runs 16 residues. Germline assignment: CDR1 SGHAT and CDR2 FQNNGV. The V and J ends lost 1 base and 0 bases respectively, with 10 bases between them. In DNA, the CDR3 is TGTGCCAGCAGCTTAGGACAGCTACTAGCCAAAAACATTCAGTACTTC. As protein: CASSLGQLLAKNIQYF.

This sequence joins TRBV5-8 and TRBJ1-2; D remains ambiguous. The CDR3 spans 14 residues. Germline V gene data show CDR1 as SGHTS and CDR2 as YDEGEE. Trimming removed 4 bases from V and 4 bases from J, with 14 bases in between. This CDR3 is CASSPMEGGYGYTF. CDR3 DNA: TGTGCCAGCAGCCCTATGGAGGGCGGCTATGGCTACACCTTC.

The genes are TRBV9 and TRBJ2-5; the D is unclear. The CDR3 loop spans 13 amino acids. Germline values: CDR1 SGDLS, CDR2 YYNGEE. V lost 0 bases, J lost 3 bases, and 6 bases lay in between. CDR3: CASSVGGKETQYF. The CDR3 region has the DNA TGTGCCAGCAGCGTAGGTGGGAAAGAGACCCAGTACTTC. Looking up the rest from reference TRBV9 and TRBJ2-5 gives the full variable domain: DSGVTQTPKHLITATGQRVTLRCSPRSGDLSVYWYQQSLDQGLQFLIQYYNGEERAKGNILERFSAQQFPDLHSELNLSSLELGDSALYFCASSVGGKETQYFGPGTRLLVL.

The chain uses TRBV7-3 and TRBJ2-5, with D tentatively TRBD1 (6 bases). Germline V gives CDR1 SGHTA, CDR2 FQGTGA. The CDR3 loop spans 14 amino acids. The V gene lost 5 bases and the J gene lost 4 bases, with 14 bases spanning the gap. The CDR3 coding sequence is TGTGCCAGCAGCCAAGGGGGAGCGGTAGAGACCCAGTACTTC. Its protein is CASSQGGAVETQYF. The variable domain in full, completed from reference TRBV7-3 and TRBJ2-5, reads GAGVSQTPSNKVTEKGKYVELRCDPISGHTALYWYRQSLGQGPEFLIYFQGTGAADDSGLPNDRFFAVRPEGSVSTLKIQRTERGDSAVYLCASSQGGAVETQYFGPGTRLLVL.

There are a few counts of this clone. This CDR3 is CASSLVSAGNEKLFF. The CDR3 DNA reads as TGTGCCAGCAGCTTAGTTTCCGCGGGGAATGAAAAACTGTTTTTT. The chain joins TRBV7-2 to TRBJ1-4; no reliable D call. Deletions cut 1 base from V and 5 bases from J, with 11 bases between. This CDR3 is built from 15 residues. Germline loops: CDR1 SGHTA, CDR2 FQGNSA.

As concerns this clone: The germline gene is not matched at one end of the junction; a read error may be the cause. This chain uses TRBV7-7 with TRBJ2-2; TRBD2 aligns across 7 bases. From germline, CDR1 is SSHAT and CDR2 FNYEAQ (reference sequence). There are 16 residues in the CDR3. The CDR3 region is CASSLGLAENTGELFF. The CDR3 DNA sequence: TGTGCTAGCAGCTTAGGGCTAGCGGAGAACACCGGGGAGCTGTTTTTT. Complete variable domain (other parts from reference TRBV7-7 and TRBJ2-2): GAGVSQSPRYKVTKRGQDVTLRCDPISSHATLYWYQQALGQGPEFLTYFNYEAQPDKSGLPSDRFSAERPEGSISTLTIQRTEQRDSAMYRCASSLGLAENTGELFFGEGSRLTVL.

CDR3 nucleotides: TGTGCCAGCAGTTTAACAGGGAGAACTAGCACAGATACGCAGTATTTT. This encodes CASSLTGRTSTDTQYF. This chain uses TRBV28 with TRBJ2-3, with D perhaps TRBD1 (6 bases). CDR3 length: 16 amino acids. CDR1 is MDHEN and CDR2 is SYDVKM in the germline V gene. Trimming shortened V by 2 bases and J by 0 bases, and 12 bases separated the two germline ends.

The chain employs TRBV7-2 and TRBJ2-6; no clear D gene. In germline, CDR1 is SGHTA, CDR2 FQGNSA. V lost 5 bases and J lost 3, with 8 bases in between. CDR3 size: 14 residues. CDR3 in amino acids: CASSPFDGANVLTF. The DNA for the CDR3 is TGTGCCAGCAGCCCTTTCGATGGGGCCAACGTCCTGACTTTC.

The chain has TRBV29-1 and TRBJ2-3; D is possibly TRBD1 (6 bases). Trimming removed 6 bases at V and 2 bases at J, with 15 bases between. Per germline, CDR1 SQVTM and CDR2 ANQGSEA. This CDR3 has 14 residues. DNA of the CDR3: TGCAGCGTGACCCCGGGACAAATCACAGATACGCAGTATTTT. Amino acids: CSVTPGQITDTQYF.

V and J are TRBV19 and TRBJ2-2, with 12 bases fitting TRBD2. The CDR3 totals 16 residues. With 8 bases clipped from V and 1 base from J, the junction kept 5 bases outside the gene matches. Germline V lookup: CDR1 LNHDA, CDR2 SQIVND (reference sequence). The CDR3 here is CASASLAGGNTGELFF. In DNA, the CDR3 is TGTGCCAGTGCCTCACTAGCGGGAGGGAACACCGGGGAGCTGTTTTTT.

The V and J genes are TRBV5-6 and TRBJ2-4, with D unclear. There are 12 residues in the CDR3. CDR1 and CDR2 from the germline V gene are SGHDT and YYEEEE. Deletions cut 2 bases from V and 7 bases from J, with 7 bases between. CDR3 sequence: CASSLVGNIQYF. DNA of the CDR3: TGTGCCAGCAGCTTAGTGGGGAACATTCAGTACTTC.

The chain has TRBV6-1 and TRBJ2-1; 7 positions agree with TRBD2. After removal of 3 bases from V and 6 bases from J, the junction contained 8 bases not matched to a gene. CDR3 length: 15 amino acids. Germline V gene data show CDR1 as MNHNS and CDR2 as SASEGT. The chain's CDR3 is CASSDPGGRVNEQFF. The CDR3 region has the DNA TGTGCCAGCAGTGACCCCGGGGGGAGGGTCAATGAGCAGTTCTTC.

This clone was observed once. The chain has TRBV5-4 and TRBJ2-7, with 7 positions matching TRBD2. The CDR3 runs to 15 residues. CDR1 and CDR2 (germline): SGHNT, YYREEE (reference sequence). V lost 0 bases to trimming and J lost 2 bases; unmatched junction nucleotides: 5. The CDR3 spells CASSLGEGGTYEQYF. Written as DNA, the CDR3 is TGTGCCAGCAGCTTGGGGGAGGGCGGCACCTACGAGCAGTACTTC.

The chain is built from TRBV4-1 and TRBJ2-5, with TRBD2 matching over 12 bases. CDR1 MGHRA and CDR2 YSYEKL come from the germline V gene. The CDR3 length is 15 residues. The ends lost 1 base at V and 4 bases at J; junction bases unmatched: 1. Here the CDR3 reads CASSQGGLAGETQYF. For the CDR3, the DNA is TGCGCCAGCAGCCAAGGGGGACTAGCGGGAGAGACCCAGTACTTC.

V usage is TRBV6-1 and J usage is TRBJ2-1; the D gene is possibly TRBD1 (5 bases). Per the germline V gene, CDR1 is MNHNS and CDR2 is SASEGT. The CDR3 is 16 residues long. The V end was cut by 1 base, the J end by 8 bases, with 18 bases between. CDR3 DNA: TGTGCCAGCAGTGAAGGGATTCGGGTTTGGGGCGATGAGCAGTTCTTC. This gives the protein CASSEGIRVWGDEQFF.

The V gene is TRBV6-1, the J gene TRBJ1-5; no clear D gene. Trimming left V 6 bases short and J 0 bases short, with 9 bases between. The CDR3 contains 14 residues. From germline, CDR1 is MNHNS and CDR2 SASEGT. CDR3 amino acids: CASSHEYSNQPQHF. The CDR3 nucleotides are TGTGCCAGCAGCCATGAATATAGCAATCAGCCCCAGCATTTT.

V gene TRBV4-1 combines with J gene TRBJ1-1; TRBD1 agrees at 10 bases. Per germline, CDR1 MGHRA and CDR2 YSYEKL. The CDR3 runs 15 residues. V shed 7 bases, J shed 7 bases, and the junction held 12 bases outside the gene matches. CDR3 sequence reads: CASTPDRGRLNEAFF. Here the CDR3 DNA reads TGCGCCAGCACTCCAGACAGGGGGCGACTCAATGAAGCTTTCTTT.